A single sample is the source of the 2 T cell receptor beta chains below, sequenced in a study of T cell repertoires in cytomegalovirus infection. Their specific antigens are unknown. TCRdb reprocessed the reads via MiXCR and lists one record per CDR3 protein. The repertoire holds about 570,000 distinct CDR3 sequences, roughly 43% seen once, with 48% in the top ten. Source: cultured PBMCs, taken from culture after CMV antigen stimulation. The receptor source for this set is a human donor in good health (CMV status not recorded). Some clones in this sample may be carry-over from other donors' samples.

This clonotype was seen more than once but under ten times. V usage is TRBV7-8 and J usage is TRBJ1-5, with D uncertain. CDR1 is SGHVS, CDR2 FQNEAQ, per germline. This CDR3 is built from 15 residues. Trimming stripped 0 bases from V and 2 bases from J, with 8 bases between. The DNA of the CDR3 is TGTGCCAGCAGCTTAGCGAGGTCAGGCAATCAGCCCCAGCATTTT. Its protein is CASSLARSGNQPQHF.

This clonotype was counted a few times. In nucleotides, the CDR3 is TGTGCCAGCAGTGAAGTCCCGATTAGGGTAACAACTAATGAAAAACTGTTTTTT. This encodes CASSEVPIRVTTNEKLFF. The V and J genes are TRBV2 and TRBJ1-4, with no clear D. CDR3 size: 18 residues. Per the germline V gene, CDR1 is SNHLY and CDR2 is FYNNEI. V was trimmed by 1 base and J by 0 bases, leaving 15 bases between them.